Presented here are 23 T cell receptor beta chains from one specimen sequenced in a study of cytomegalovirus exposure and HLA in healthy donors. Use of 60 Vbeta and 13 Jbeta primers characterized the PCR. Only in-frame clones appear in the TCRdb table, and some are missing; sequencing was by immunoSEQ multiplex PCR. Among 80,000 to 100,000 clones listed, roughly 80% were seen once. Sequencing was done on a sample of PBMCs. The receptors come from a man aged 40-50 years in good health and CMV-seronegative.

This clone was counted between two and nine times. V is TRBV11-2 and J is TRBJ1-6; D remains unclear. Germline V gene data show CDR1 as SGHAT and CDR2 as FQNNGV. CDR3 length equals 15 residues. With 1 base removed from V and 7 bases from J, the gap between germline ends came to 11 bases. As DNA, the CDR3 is TGTGCCAGCAGCTTAGGGCGGGGTCGAAATTCACCCCTCCACTTT. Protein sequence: CASSLGRGRNSPLHF. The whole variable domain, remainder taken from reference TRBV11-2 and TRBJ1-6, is EAGVAQSPRYKIIEKRQSVAFWCNPISGHATLYWYQQILGQGPKLLIQFQNNGVVDDSQLPKDRFSAERLKGVDSTLKIQPAKLEDSAVYLCASSLGRGRNSPLHFGNGTRLTVT.

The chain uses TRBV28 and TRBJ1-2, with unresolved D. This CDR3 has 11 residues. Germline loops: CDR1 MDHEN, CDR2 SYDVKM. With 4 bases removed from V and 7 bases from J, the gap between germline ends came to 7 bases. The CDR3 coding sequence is TGTGCCAGCAGTTCCTTCCGTGGCTACACCTTC. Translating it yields CASSSFRGYTF.

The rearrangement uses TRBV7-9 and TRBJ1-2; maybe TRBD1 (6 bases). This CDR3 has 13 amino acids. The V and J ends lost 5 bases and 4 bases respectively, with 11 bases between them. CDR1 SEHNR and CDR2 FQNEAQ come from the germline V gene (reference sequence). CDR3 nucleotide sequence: TGTGCCAGCAGCACCACAGGGCCCTATGGCTACACCTTC. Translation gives CASSTTGPYGYTF.

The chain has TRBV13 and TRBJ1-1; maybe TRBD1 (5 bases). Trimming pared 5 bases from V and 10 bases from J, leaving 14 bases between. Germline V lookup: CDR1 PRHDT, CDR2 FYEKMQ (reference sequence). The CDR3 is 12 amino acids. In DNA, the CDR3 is TGTGCCAGCAGCGCCGGGGGGAGATCAGCTTTCTTT. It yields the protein CASSAGGRSAFF.

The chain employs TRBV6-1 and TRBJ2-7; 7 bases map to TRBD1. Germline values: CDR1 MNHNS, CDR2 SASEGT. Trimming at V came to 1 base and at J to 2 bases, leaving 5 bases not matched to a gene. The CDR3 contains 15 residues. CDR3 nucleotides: TGTGCCAGCAGTGAAGATGACAGGGCAGCCTACGAGCAGTACTTC. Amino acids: CASSEDDRAAYEQYF.

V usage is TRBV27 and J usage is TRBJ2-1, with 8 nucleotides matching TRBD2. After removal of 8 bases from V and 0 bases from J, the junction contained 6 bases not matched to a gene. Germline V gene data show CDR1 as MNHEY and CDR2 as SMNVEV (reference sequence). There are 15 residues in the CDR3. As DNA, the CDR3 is TGTGCCAGCCAAACTAGCGGTTTCTCCTACAATGAGCAGTTCTTC. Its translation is CASQTSGFSYNEQFF.

CDR3 in DNA: TGTGCCACCAGCAGAGGGCAGGGGGCCACCTTATACAATGAGCAGTTCTTC. Translated: CATSRGQGATLYNEQFF. The rearrangement links TRBV15 to TRBJ2-1, with 8 bases lining up with TRBD1. The V and J ends lost 1 base and 4 bases, in that order; junction bases with no gene match: 9. The CDR3 covers 17 residues. Germline V lookup: CDR1 LNHNV, CDR2 YYDKDF (reference sequence).

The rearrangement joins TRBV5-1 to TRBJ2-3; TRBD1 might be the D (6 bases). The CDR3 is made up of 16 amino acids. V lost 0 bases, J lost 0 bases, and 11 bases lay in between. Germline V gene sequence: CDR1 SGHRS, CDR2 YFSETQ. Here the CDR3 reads CASSLGGRGSTDTQYF. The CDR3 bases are TGCGCCAGCAGCTTGGGAGGCAGGGGAAGCACAGATACGCAGTATTTT.

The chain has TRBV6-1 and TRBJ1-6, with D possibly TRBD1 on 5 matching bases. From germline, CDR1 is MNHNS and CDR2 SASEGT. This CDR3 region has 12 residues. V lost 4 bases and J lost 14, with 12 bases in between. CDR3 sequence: CASSALRGSLHF. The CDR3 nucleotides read TGTGCCAGCAGTGCTCTTCGGGGGTCCCTCCACTTT.

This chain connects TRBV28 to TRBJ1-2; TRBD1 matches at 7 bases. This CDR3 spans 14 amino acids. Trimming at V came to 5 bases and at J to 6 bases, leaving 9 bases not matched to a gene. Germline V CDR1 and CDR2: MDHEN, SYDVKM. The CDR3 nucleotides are TGTGCCAGCAGTCAGGACAGGTCTCTTCATGGCTACACCTTC. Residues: CASSQDRSLHGYTF.

The CDR3 region is CASSLDGRVGQPQHF. The CDR3 bases are TGCGCCAGCAGCTTGGATGGCAGGGTTGGACAGCCCCAGCATTTT. The chain carries TRBV5-1 and TRBJ1-5, with D possibly TRBD1 on 5 matching bases. Germline V gives CDR1 SGHRS, CDR2 YFSETQ. The CDR3 totals 15 residues. Trimming left V 0 bases short and J 7 bases short, with 14 bases between.

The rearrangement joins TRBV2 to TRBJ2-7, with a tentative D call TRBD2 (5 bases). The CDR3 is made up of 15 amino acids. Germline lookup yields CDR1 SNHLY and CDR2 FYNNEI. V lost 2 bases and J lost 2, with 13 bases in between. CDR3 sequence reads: CASSEPGMKAYEQYF. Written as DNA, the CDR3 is TGTGCCAGCAGTGAACCGGGGATGAAAGCCTACGAGCAGTACTTC.

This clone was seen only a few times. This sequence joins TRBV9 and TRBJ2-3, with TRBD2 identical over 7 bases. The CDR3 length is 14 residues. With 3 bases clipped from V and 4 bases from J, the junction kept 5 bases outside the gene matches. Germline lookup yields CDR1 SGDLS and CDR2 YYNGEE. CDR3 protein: CASSAWGGADTQYF. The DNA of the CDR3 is TGTGCCAGCAGCGCTTGGGGGGGGGCAGATACGCAGTATTTT.

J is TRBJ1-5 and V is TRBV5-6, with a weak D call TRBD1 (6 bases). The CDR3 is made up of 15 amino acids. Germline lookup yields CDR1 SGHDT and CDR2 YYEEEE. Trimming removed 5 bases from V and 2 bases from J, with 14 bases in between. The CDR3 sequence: CASSPHRERNQPQHF. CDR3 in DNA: TGTGCCAGCAGTCCTCACAGGGAACGCAATCAGCCCCAGCATTTT.

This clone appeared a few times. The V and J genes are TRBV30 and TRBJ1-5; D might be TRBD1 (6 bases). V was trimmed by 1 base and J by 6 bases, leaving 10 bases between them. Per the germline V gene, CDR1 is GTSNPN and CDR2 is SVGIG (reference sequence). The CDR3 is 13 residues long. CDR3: CAWSEGVTQPQHF. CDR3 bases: TGTGCCTGGAGTGAGGGGGTTACTCAGCCCCAGCATTTT.

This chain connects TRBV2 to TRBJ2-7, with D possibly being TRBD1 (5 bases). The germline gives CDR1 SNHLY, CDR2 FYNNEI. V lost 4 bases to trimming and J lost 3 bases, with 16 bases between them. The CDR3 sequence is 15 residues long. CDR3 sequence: CASSARTTPDYEQYF. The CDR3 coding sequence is TGTGCCAGCAGTGCGCGGACAACACCCGACTACGAGCAGTACTTC.

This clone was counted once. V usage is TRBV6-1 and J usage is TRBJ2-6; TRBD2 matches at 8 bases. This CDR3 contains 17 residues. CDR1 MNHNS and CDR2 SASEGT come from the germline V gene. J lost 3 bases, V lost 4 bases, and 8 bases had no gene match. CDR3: CASSAGGGPGGANVLTF. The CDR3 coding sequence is TGTGCCAGCAGTGCGGGGGGGGGACCGGGTGGGGCCAACGTCCTGACTTTC.

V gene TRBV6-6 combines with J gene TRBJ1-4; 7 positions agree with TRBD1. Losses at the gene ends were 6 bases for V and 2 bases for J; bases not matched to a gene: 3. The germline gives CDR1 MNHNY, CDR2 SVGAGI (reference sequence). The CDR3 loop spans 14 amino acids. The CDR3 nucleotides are TGTGCCAGCAGCCGACAGGGCACTAATGAAAAACTGTTTTTT. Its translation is CASSRQGTNEKLFF.

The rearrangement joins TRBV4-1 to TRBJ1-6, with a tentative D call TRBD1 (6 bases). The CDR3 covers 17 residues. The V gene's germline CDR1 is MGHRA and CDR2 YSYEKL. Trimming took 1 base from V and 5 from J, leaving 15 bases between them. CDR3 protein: CASSQGPSGADNSPLHF. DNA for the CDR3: TGCGCCAGCAGCCAAGGCCCCTCAGGGGCAGATAATTCACCCCTCCACTTT.

As DNA, the CDR3 is TGTGCCAGCAGTGAAGGCCAGGTGACCTATGGCTACACCTTC. Translation gives CASSEGQVTYGYTF. V gene TRBV6-1 combines with J gene TRBJ1-2, with unresolved D. Trimming pared 1 base from V and 4 bases from J, leaving 10 bases between. The CDR3 contains 14 residues. The germline CDR1 and CDR2 sequences are MNHNS and SASEGT.

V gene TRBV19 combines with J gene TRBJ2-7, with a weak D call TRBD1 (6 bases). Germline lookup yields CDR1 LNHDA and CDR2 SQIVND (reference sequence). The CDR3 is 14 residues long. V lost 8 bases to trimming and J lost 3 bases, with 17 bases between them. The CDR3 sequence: CASRPEDRYYEQYF. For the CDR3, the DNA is TGTGCCAGTCGCCCGGAAGACAGGTACTACGAGCAGTACTTC.

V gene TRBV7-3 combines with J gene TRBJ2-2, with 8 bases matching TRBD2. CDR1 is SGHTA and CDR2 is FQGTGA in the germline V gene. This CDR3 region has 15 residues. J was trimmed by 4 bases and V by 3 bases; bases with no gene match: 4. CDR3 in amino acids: CASSLSGGSTGELFF. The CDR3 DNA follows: TGTGCCAGCAGCTTGAGCGGGGGCAGCACCGGGGAGCTGTTTTTT.

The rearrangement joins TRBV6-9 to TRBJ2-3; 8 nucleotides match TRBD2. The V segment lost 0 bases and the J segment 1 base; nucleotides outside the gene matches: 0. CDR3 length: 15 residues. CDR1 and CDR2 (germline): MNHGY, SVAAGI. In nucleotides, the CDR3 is TGTGCCAGCAGTTATTCAGCGGGAGGCACAGATACGCAGTATTTT. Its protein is CASSYSAGGTDTQYF.